The 29 T cell receptor beta chains reported below all come from one sample, sequenced in a study of cytomegalovirus exposure and HLA in healthy donors. Use of 60 Vbeta and 13 Jbeta primers characterized the PCR. The method was immunoSEQ multiplex PCR; TCRdb's version includes in-frame clones alone and lacks a portion of them. The repertoire holds 150,000 to 200,000 clones, with around two thirds as singletons. Source material: PBMCs. The source of these receptors is a man younger than 40 in good health and CMV-seropositive.

This chain joins TRBV6-4 and TRBJ1-2; D is ambiguous. V was trimmed by 7 bases and J by 4 bases, leaving 16 bases between them. Germline V gene lookup returns CDR1 MRHNA and CDR2 SNTAGT. The CDR3 totals 14 residues. CDR3 coding DNA: TGTGCCAGCATAAGAAGTGCAGGAACCTATGGCTACACCTTC. The encoded protein is CASIRSAGTYGYTF.

The chain is built from TRBV30 and TRBJ2-1; 8 positions agree with TRBD1. Germline CDR1 reads GTSNPN; CDR2 reads SVGIG (reference sequence). Trimming removed 5 bases from V and 2 bases from J; junction bases left unmatched: 5. The CDR3 consists of 14 residues. The CDR3 DNA is TGTGCCTGGGGACAGGGACAGACCTACAATGAGCAGTTCTTC. Translation gives CAWGQGQTYNEQFF. Together with reference TRBV30 and TRBJ2-1, the CDR3 gives the full variable domain: SQTIHQWPATLVQPVGSPLSLECTVEGTSNPNLYWYRQAAGRGLQLLFYSVGIGQISSEVPQNLSASRPQDRQFILSSKKLLLSDSGFYLCAWGQGQTYNEQFFGPGTRLTVL.

The sample holds one count of this clone. The rearrangement joins TRBV7-2 to TRBJ2-1; 8 bases match TRBD2. The germline V gene encodes CDR1 SGHTA and CDR2 FQGNSA. This CDR3 has 17 residues. After removal of 4 bases from V and 7 bases from J, the junction contained 15 bases not matched to a gene. CDR3 in DNA: TGTGCCAGCAGCTCCATAGCAAGAGCGGGAGCTCGTAATGAGCAGTTCTTC. Translating it yields CASSSIARAGARNEQFF.

The chain carries TRBV7-9 and TRBJ2-7; 10 bases agree with TRBD2. The CDR3 totals 13 residues. J gave up 3 bases and V 4 bases, and 0 bases lay outside the gene matches. From germline, CDR1 is SEHNR and CDR2 FQNEAQ (reference sequence). The CDR3 coding sequence is TGTGCCAGCAGCTCTAGCGGGAGCTACGAGCAGTACTTC. Translating gives CASSSSGSYEQYF.

This clone was seen a few times. The chain couples TRBV6-5 to TRBJ2-1; 9 nucleotides agree with TRBD2. Germline V lookup: CDR1 MNHEY, CDR2 SVGAGI. This CDR3 is built from 14 residues. With 8 bases clipped from V and 2 bases from J, the junction kept 4 bases outside the gene matches. CDR3 in DNA: TGTGCCAGCGGGGGCGGGAGGGCCTACAATGAGCAGTTCTTC. Protein product: CASGGGRAYNEQFF.

This clone was found a few times. The genes are TRBV11-2 and TRBJ1-1, with unresolved D. CDR3 length: 15 residues. Trimming took off 7 bases at V and 1 base at J, with 16 bases between the two ends. CDR1 is SGHAT and CDR2 is FQNNGV in the germline V gene. In DNA form, the CDR3 reads TGTGCCAGCACCGAGAATTCGAACAGGAACACTGAAGCTTTCTTT. This gives the protein CASTENSNRNTEAFF.

This chain uses TRBV6-5 with TRBJ1-2, with a possible D match to TRBD1 (5 bases). The CDR3 length is 14 residues. CDR1 and CDR2 (germline): MNHEY, SVGAGI. The CDR3 DNA follows: TGTGCTACAGCCATGGAGGGGATCAACTATGGCTACACCTTC. Amino acid sequence: CATAMEGINYGYTF.

This rearrangement joins TRBV6-5 to TRBJ1-2; 7 bases agree with TRBD1. This CDR3 has 15 residues. Germline CDR1 is MNHEY and CDR2 is SVGAGI. V shed 0 bases and J 4 bases; nucleotides not matched to a gene: 5. In nucleotides, the CDR3 is TGTGCCAGCAGTTACTCAGCAGGGACAGCCTATGGCTACACCTTC. Translation gives CASSYSAGTAYGYTF.

The chain is built from TRBV11-2 and TRBJ2-3; D gene uncertain. CDR1 and CDR2 from the germline V gene are SGHAT and FQNNGV. Trimming shortened V by 5 bases and J by 4 bases, and 4 bases separated the two germline ends. The CDR3 length is 11 residues. The CDR3 spells CASSLSDTQYF. CDR3 coding DNA: TGTGCCAGCAGCCTATCAGATACGCAGTATTTT.

The chain joins TRBV11-3 to TRBJ1-1; 8 nucleotides align to TRBD1. This CDR3 has 14 amino acids. In germline, CDR1 is SGHNT, CDR2 YENEEA. Unmatched junction bases numbered 3, after V lost 0 bases and J lost 6 bases. This CDR3 is CASSLETGVAEAFF. In nucleotides, the CDR3 is TGTGCCAGCAGCTTAGAGACAGGGGTGGCTGAAGCTTTCTTT.

The rearrangement links TRBV19 to TRBJ2-7; perhaps TRBD2 as D (5 bases). From germline, CDR1 is LNHDA and CDR2 SQIVND (reference sequence). The CDR3 is 13 residues long. V lost 3 bases and J lost 7, with 13 bases in between. CDR3 in amino acids: CASSMTGKKEQYF. For the CDR3, the DNA is TGTGCCAGTAGTATGACGGGGAAAAAAGAGCAGTACTTC.

The chain uses TRBV6-1 and TRBJ2-5, with D possibly being TRBD2 (5 bases). The assigned J gene may be wrong: the sequence end matches TRBJ2-7 better. The CDR3 consists of 14 residues. CDR1 and CDR2 from the germline V gene are MNHNS and SASEGT. The CDR3 DNA follows: TGTGCCAGCAGTGAAGGCTGGGAGTCCTACGAGCAGTACTTC. This sequence encodes CASSEGWESYEQYF.

CDR3 protein: CASSAQVAGGTYNEQFF. The CDR3 DNA is TGTGCCAGCAGCGCCCAAGTAGCGGGAGGGACCTACAATGAGCAGTTCTTC. This chain connects TRBV9 to TRBJ2-1, with TRBD2 matching over 11 bases. This CDR3 region has 17 residues. Per the germline V gene, CDR1 is SGDLS and CDR2 is YYNGEE. V was pared by 3 bases and J by 2 bases, with 7 bases of the junction left unmatched. The full variable domain, completed using reference TRBV9 and TRBJ2-1, is DSGVTQTPKHLITATGQRVTLRCSPRSGDLSVYWYQQSLDQGLQFLIQYYNGEERAKGNILERFSAQQFPDLHSELNLSSLELGDSALYFCASSAQVAGGTYNEQFFGPGTRLTVL.

The V and J genes are TRBV11-2 and TRBJ2-3, with D possibly being TRBD2 (7 bases). Trimming took 5 bases from V and 0 from J, leaving 15 bases between them. The CDR3 spans 16 residues. CDR1 and CDR2 from the germline V gene are SGHAT and FQNNGV. CDR3 bases: TGTGCCAGCAGCCCTGGGGGCGGGAGTAGCACAGATACGCAGTATTTT. Its translation is CASSPGGGSSTDTQYF.

The chain is built from TRBV5-1 and TRBJ1-2, with 8 bases fitting TRBD1. Trimming took 4 bases from V and 3 from J; bases not matched to a gene: 8. Germline values: CDR1 SGHRS, CDR2 YFSETQ. The CDR3 is 15 amino acids. CDR3 sequence (DNA): TGCGCCAGCAGCCCAACAGGGGGTTCGTACTATGGCTACACCTTC. This translates into CASSPTGGSYYGYTF.

The chain carries TRBV2 and TRBJ2-7; tentatively, D is TRBD2 (5 bases). The CDR3 has 14 residues. Germline V gene sequence: CDR1 SNHLY, CDR2 FYNNEI. Trimming shortened V by 7 bases and J by 0 bases, and 13 bases separated the two germline ends. The CDR3 DNA reads TGTGCCAGCATCCCCGAGCGGTCCTCCTACGAGCAGTACTTC. Amino acids: CASIPERSSYEQYF.

This chain connects TRBV11-1 to TRBJ1-2; tentatively, D is TRBD1 (6 bases). The germline gives CDR1 SGHAT, CDR2 FQDESV (reference sequence). V dropped 6 bases and J dropped 7 bases, with 12 bases sitting between them. The CDR3 consists of 12 residues. DNA of the CDR3: TGTGCCAGCAGTCCGACAGGCGCTGGCTACACCTTC. Amino acids: CASSPTGAGYTF.

The rearrangement links TRBV5-1 to TRBJ1-1, with 8 nucleotides matching TRBD1. J lost 0 bases, V lost 4 bases, and 8 bases had no gene match. CDR3 length: 16 amino acids. CDR1 SGHRS and CDR2 YFSETQ come from the germline V gene. CDR3 residues: CASSKAGQGLNTEAFF. In DNA, the CDR3 is TGCGCCAGCAGCAAAGCCGGACAGGGACTGAACACTGAAGCTTTCTTT.

V is TRBV6-1 and J is TRBJ1-6; D is possibly TRBD1 (6 bases). The germline V gene has CDR1 MNHNS and CDR2 SASEGT. The germline V and J ends were trimmed by 6 bases and 3 bases, with 12 bases remaining between them. The CDR3 totals 15 residues. The CDR3, as DNA: TGTGCCAGCAGCTCCGGGACATACTATAATTCACCCCTCCACTTT. It is translated as CASSSGTYYNSPLHF.

The chain recombines TRBV2 with TRBJ2-7; tentatively, D is TRBD1 (5 bases). CDR1 is SNHLY and CDR2 is FYNNEI in the germline V gene. The CDR3 consists of 16 residues. The V gene lost 3 bases and the J gene lost 2 bases, with 17 bases spanning the gap. CDR3 DNA sequence: TGTGCCAGCAGTGATCCCCTTAGAGGCAGGGCCTACGAGCAGTACTTC. Translating gives CASSDPLRGRAYEQYF.

The sample holds a few counts of this clone. The chain links TRBV6-6 to TRBJ2-3; possible D gene TRBD2, 6 bases. V lost 7 bases to trimming and J lost 2 bases, with 10 bases between them. The CDR3 loop spans 13 amino acids. The germline V gene encodes CDR1 MNHNY and CDR2 SVGAGI (reference sequence). The CDR3 nucleotides are TGTGCCAGCACAGGGACTCTCACAGATACGCAGTATTTT. This gives the protein CASTGTLTDTQYF.

The CDR3 spells CASSSFQETQYF. The CDR3 DNA reads TGTGCCAGCAGCAGTTTCCAAGAGACCCAGTACTTC. The chain employs TRBV28 and TRBJ2-5, with D unresolved. The CDR3 extends over 12 amino acids. Germline V gene data show CDR1 as MDHEN and CDR2 as SYDVKM. Trimming pared 6 bases from V and 1 base from J, leaving 6 bases between.

CDR3 nucleotides: TGTGCCAGCAGCCAAATGTACGAGCAGTACTTC. This encodes CASSQMYEQYF. V usage is TRBV2 and J usage is TRBJ2-7; D call uncertain. The length of the CDR3 is 11 residues. With 6 bases removed from V and 4 bases from J, the gap between germline ends came to 7 bases. Germline V gives CDR1 SNHLY, CDR2 FYNNEI.

Only a few counts were recorded for this clone. This chain connects TRBV5-4 to TRBJ2-3; 12 bases map to TRBD2. CDR1 is SGHNT, CDR2 YYREEE, per germline (reference sequence). There are 16 residues in the CDR3. Germline trimming cut 3 bases from V and 4 bases from J; bases unmatched to any gene: 6. The CDR3 nucleotides are TGTGCCAGCAGCTACCGACTAGCGGGAGTGTCAGATACGCAGTATTTT. It is translated as CASSYRLAGVSDTQYF. Supplemented by reference TRBV5-4 and TRBJ2-3, the full variable domain reads ETGVTQSPTHLIKTRGQQVTLRCSSQSGHNTVSWYQQALGQGPQFIFQYYREEENGRGNFPPRFSGLQFPNYSSELNVNALELDDSALYLCASSYRLAGVSDTQYFGPGTRLTVL.

The chain recombines TRBV28 with TRBJ1-1; no clear D. The V and J ends lost 3 bases and 6 bases respectively, with 8 bases between them. Germline V CDR1 and CDR2: MDHEN, SYDVKM. The CDR3 has 12 amino acids. In DNA form, the CDR3 reads TGTGCCAGCAGTTTTGGAGTTGCTGAAGCTTTCTTT. This gives the protein CASSFGVAEAFF.

This clone was observed a handful of times. This chain joins TRBV4-2 and TRBJ2-2; TRBD2 aligns across 7 bases. Per the germline V gene, CDR1 is LGHNA and CDR2 is YNFKEQ. This CDR3 is built from 15 residues. The V segment lost 1 base and the J segment 1 base; nucleotides outside the gene matches: 0. The DNA of the CDR3 is TGTGCCAGCAGCCAAGCTAGCGGGAACACCGGGGAGCTGTTTTTT. Amino acids: CASSQASGNTGELFF.

This sequence joins TRBV11-2 and TRBJ2-7; TRBD2 is a possible D gene (6 bases). Per germline, CDR1 SGHAT and CDR2 FQNNGV. The CDR3 totals 15 residues. Trimming stripped 1 base from V and 5 bases from J, with 15 bases between. CDR3 sequence (DNA): TGTGCCAGCAGCTTAGTTCGGGAGAAAGGGGACGAGCAGTACTTC. As protein: CASSLVREKGDEQYF.

The J gene is TRBJ2-7, the V gene TRBV7-9; D is unclear. Trimming stripped 5 bases from V and 4 bases from J, with 15 bases between. The CDR3 covers 14 residues. In germline, CDR1 is SEHNR, CDR2 FQNEAQ (reference sequence). The CDR3 is CASSQNTERYEQYF. The CDR3 DNA reads TGTGCCAGCAGCCAGAACACCGAGAGGTACGAGCAGTACTTC.

The gene calls are TRBV5-4 and TRBJ1-1, with 7 bases fitting TRBD1. Germline V gives CDR1 SGHNT, CDR2 YYREEE (reference sequence). Trimming cost V 7 bases and J 10 bases; bases outside gene matches: 10. The CDR3 has 12 amino acids. The CDR3 loop reads CASGQTGFIAFF. DNA of the CDR3: TGTGCCAGCGGCCAGACAGGGTTCATAGCTTTCTTT. The full variable domain, in which reference TRBV5-4 and TRBJ1-1 provide the parts outside the CDR3, is ETGVTQSPTHLIKTRGQQVTLRCSSQSGHNTVSWYQQALGQGPQFIFQYYREEENGRGNFPPRFSGLQFPNYSSELNVNALELDDSALYLCASGQTGFIAFFGQGTRLTVV.